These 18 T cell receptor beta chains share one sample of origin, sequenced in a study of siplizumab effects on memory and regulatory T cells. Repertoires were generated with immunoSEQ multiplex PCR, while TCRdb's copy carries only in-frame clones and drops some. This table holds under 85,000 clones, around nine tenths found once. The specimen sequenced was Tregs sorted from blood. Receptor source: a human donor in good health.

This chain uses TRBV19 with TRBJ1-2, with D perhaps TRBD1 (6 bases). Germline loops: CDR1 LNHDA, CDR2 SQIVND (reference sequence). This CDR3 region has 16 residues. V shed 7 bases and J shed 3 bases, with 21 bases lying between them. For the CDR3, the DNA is TGTGCCAGTACCCATGGGGCGGGGGCTCGGCACTATGGCTACACCTTC. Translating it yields CASTHGAGARHYGYTF. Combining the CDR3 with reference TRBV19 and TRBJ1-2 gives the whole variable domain DGGITQSPKYLFRKEGQNVTLSCEQNLNHDAMYWYRQDPGQGLRLIYYSQIVNDFQKGDIAEGYSVSREKKESFPLTVTSAQKNPTAFYLCASTHGAGARHYGYTFGSGTRLTVV.

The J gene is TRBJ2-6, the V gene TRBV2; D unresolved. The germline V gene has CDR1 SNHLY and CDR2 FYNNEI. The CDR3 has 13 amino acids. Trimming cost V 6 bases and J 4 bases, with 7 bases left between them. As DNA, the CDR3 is TGTGCCAGCAGACCCGGGGGGGCCAACGTCCTGACTTTC. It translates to CASRPGGANVLTF.

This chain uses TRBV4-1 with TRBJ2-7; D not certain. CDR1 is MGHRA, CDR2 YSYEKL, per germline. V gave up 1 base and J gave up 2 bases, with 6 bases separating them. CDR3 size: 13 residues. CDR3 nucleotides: TGCGCCAGCAGCCAAGTCGACACCTACGAGCAGTACTTC. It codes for CASSQVDTYEQYF.

CDR3 coding DNA: TGTGCCATCAGTCAACTAGCGGGAGGTGGCGAGCAGTACTTC. It translates to CAISQLAGGGEQYF. The chain links TRBV10-3 to TRBJ2-7, with 12 nucleotides matching TRBD2. Germline CDR1 ENHRY, CDR2 SYGVKD. The CDR3 runs 14 residues. The ends lost 5 bases at V and 6 bases at J; junction bases unmatched: 5.

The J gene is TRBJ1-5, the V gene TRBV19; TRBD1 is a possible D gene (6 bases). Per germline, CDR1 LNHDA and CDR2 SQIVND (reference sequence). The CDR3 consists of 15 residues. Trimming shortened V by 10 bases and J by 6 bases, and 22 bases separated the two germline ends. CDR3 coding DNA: TGTGCCACCGTCCAACAGGGAAGGGGAAGTCAGCCCCAGCATTTT. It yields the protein CATVQQGRGSQPQHF. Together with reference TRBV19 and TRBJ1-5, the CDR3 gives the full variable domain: DGGITQSPKYLFRKEGQNVTLSCEQNLNHDAMYWYRQDPGQGLRLIYYSQIVNDFQKGDIAEGYSVSREKKESFPLTVTSAQKNPTAFYLCATVQQGRGSQPQHFGDGTRLSIL.

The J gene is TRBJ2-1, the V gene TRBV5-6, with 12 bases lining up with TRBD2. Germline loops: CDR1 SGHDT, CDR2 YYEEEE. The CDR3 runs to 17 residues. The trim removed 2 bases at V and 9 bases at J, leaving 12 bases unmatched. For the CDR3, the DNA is TGTGCCAGCAGCTTAGGACTAGCGGGGCCTGAAAGGGGTGAGCAGTTCTTC. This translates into CASSLGLAGPERGEQFF.

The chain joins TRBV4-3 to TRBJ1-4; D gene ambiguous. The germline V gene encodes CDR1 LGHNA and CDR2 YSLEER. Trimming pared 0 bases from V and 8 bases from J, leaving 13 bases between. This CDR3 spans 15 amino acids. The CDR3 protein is CASSQDGFPWEKLFF. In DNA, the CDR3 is TGCGCCAGCAGCCAAGACGGCTTTCCGTGGGAAAAACTGTTTTTT.

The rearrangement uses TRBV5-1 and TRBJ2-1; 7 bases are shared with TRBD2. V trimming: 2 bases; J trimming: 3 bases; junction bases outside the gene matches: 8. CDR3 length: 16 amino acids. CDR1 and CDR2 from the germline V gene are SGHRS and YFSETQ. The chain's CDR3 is CASSLAGTTLYNEQFF. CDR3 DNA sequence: TGCGCCAGCAGCTTAGCCGGGACTACCCTCTACAATGAGCAGTTCTTC.

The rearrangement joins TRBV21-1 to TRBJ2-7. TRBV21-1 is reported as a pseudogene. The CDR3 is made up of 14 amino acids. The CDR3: CASSPRTESYEQYF. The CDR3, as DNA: TGTGCCAGCAGCCCACGGACGGAATCCTACGAGCAGTACTTC.

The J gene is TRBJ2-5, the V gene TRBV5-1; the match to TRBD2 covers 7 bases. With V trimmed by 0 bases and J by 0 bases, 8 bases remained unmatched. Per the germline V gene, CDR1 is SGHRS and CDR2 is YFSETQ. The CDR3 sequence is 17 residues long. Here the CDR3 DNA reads TGCGCCAGCAGCTTGGAAAGGAGCGGGATAAACCAAGAGACCCAGTACTTC. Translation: CASSLERSGINQETQYF.

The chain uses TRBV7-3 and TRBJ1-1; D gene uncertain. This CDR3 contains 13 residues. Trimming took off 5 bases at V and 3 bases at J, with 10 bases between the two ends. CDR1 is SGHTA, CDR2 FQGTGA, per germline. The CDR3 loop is CASSRRADTEAFF. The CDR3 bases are TGTGCCAGCAGCAGGAGGGCTGACACTGAAGCTTTCTTT.

The chain's CDR3 is CASSFGGITYEQYF. Written as DNA, the CDR3 is TGTGCCAGCAGCTTCGGGGGGATAACCTACGAGCAGTACTTC. The V call is TRBV5-5, the J call TRBJ2-7; 7 nucleotides align to TRBD2. CDR1 SGHKS and CDR2 YYEKEE come from the germline V gene (reference sequence). V lost 2 bases to trimming and J lost 2 bases; unmatched junction nucleotides: 4. The CDR3 has 14 residues.

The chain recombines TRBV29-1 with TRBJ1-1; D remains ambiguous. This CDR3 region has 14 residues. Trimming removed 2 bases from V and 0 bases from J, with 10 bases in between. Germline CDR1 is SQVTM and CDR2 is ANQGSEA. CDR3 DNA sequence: TGCAGCGTTGAACGAGGGCTCATGAACACTGAAGCTTTCTTT. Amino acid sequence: CSVERGLMNTEAFF.

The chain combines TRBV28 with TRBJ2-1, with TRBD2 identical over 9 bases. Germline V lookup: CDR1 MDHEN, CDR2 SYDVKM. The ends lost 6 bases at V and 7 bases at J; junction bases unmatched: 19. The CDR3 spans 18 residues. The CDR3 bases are TGTGCCAGCAGCCCTTTAGGGGGGTGGCTAGCGGGACTGAATGAGCAGTTCTTC. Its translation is CASSPLGGWLAGLNEQFF.

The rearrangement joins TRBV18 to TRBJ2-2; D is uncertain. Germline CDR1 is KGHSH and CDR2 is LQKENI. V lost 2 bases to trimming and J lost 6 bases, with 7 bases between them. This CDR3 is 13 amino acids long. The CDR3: CASSPWAAGELFF. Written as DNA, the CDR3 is TGTGCCAGCTCACCATGGGCGGCCGGGGAGCTGTTTTTT.

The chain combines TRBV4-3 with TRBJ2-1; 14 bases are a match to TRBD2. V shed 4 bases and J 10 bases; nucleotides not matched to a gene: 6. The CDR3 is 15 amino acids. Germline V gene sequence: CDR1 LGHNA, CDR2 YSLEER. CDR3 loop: CASSRRLAGGAEQFF. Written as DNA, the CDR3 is TGCGCCAGCAGCCGGAGACTAGCGGGGGGGGCGGAGCAGTTCTTC.

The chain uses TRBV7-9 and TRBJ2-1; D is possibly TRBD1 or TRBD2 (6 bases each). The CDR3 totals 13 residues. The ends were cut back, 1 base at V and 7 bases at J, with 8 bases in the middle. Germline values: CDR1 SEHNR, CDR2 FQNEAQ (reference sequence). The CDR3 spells CASSLVGGNEQFF. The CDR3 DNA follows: TGTGCCAGCAGCTTAGTAGGGGGGAATGAGCAGTTCTTC.

CDR3 region: CASSLIGRFSGNTIYF. In DNA, the CDR3 is TGTGCCAGCAGCTTAATCGGCAGGTTCTCTGGAAACACCATATATTTT. The chain links TRBV11-2 to TRBJ1-3; D unresolved. The CDR3 is made up of 16 amino acids. Trimming pared 2 bases from V and 0 bases from J, leaving 11 bases between. Germline CDR1 and CDR2: SGHAT and FQNNGV. Supplemented by reference TRBV11-2 and TRBJ1-3, the full variable domain reads EAGVAQSPRYKIIEKRQSVAFWCNPISGHATLYWYQQILGQGPKLLIQFQNNGVVDDSQLPKDRFSAERLKGVDSTLKIQPAKLEDSAVYLCASSLIGRFSGNTIYFGEGSWLTVV.